The sample holds a few counts of the clone carrying this T cell receptor (beta chain). Its antigen remains unknown. The V gene lost 9 bases and the J gene lost 6 bases, with 16 bases spanning the gap. The germline gives CDR1 LNHDA, CDR2 SQIVND (reference sequence). This CDR3 spans 13 amino acids. The sample comes from a study of STAT3 mutations in large granular lymphocyte leukemia. Study overall: Among longitudinally sequenced T-LGLL patients, roughly half had canonical activating STAT3 mutations detected. Broader study findings: After therapy, about 35% of the 18 patients switched clonotypes, all new clones STAT3 wild type. Every T-cell large granular lymphocyte leukemia patient had at least one immunodominant TCR beta clonotype.

Libraries were prepared by immunoSEQ multiplex PCR; TCRdb keeps only in-frame clonotypes and omits some of them. The sample lists about 19,000 clones, 80% to 95% seen once, with approximately 42% in the top ten. The chain has TRBV19 and TRBJ2-3; weak D call: TRBD1 (6 bases). Sequenced: peripheral blood mononuclear cells. This TCR was sampled from a man aged 60-69 years with T-cell large granular lymphocyte leukemia. Some clones in this sample may be carry-over from other donors' samples. CDR3 residues: CASREQGSDTQYF. CDR3 DNA sequence: TGTGCCAGCCGGGAACAGGGCAGCGATACGCAGTATTTT. The full variable domain, rest sourced from reference TRBV19 and TRBJ2-3, is DGGITQSPKYLFRKEGQNVTLSCEQNLNHDAMYWYRQDPGQGLRLIYYSQIVNDFQKGDIAEGYSVSREKKESFPLTVTSAQKNPTAFYLCASREQGSDTQYFGPGTRLTVL.